This TCR beta chain derives from a study of blood T cell repertoires in COVID-19. Study details: COVID-19 samples from acute and convalescent phases originated in the United States, Italy and Spain. The cDNA or gDNA used as material had been derived from T cells, B-cell-depleted T cells, or PBMCs.

The authors' processing: Reference gene primer amplification yielded estimated nucleated cell counts. Profiling relied on immunoSEQ multiplex PCR, and the TCRdb table lists in-frame clones only, not all of them. The DNA gave D and trimming, while V, J and clone size come from that table. The sample includes under 15,000 clones, about 88% of them seen just once. Germline loops: CDR1 SGHRS, CDR2 YFSETQ. V trimming: 0 bases; J trimming: 5 bases; junction bases outside the gene matches: 6. CDR3 size: 16 residues. The receptor was derived from a human donor in a cohort sampled during active COVID-19. What was sequenced was peripheral blood. The chain has TRBV5-1 and TRBJ2-1; 9 positions agree with TRBD2. CDR3: CASSLEPSGVDNEQFF. Here the CDR3 DNA reads TGCGCCAGCAGCTTGGAACCTAGCGGGGTCGACAATGAGCAGTTCTTC.